This T cell receptor beta chain was profiled in a study of glioma-infiltrating T cells. Study background: Glioblastomas were WHO grade IV, sampled at first diagnosis; low-grade were grade II.

Whole-study results and caveats: Signature shared blood CDR3 motifs were enriched in low-divergence and depleted in high-divergence patients. CDR3 overlap between tissue and blood was very small.

The iRepertoire nested amplicon-rescue multiplex PCR amplified TCR alpha and beta CDR3s from RNA. Tissue mRNA or PBMC total RNA, 100-400 ng, went into one-step reverse transcription and amplification. Via MiXCR, TCRdb re-called the multiplex PCR reads, giving one row per CDR3 protein. The profile shows fewer than 500,000 distinct CDR3 sequences, about 40% of them singletons. The germline V gene has CDR1 MDHEN and CDR2 SYDVKM. The CDR3 spans 11 residues. Trimming shortened V by 4 bases and J by 11 bases, and 9 bases separated the two germline ends. On this clonotype itself: Its target is not known. A much larger clone differs by one base, so this may be a read error.

The specimen was glioma tissue, nonneoplastic brain tissue, or PBMCs (not recorded which). The chain employs TRBV28 and TRBJ1-5; no reliable D call. The sequence was obtained from a human donor with low-grade glioma or glioblastoma, undergoing nonglioma brain surgery, or in good health (not recorded which). CDR3 protein: CASSSTRAQHF. CDR3 sequence (DNA): TGTGCCAGCAGTTCCACCCGGGCCCAGCATTTT.